This T cell receptor beta chain was found in a study of cytomegalovirus exposure and HLA in healthy donors (dated by TCRdb to about 2017). Broadly, across the study: The 500 to 700 repertoires of the first cohort and the 110 or so validation repertoires were produced on the same platform, according to a later analysis. The study aimed to test whether cataloging public T cell receptors could reveal signatures of past pathogen exposure. To predict cytomegalovirus infection status, the study combined high-throughput TCR immunosequencing, statistical association of individual TCRs with disease status, and machine learning. Along with the roughly 670-subject first cohort, a separate validation cohort of about 110 different subjects was used.

The donors were included in the validation cohort of over a hundred subjects, a group kept apart from the roughly 670-subject first cohort. The library came from the immunoSEQ multiplex PCR assay. Concerning the study's data processing: A statistical classification framework was built for diagnosing cytomegalovirus status from the catalog of TCR beta chain sequences. TCRdb re-hosts the immuneACCESS table, in-frame sequences only. Its copies lack some clones; in the studies checked, an unresolved V gene accounts for under half of them, and the cause for the rest is not known. The V and J calls and the clone size are those of that table, but D and trimming were determined from the DNA. Here the sample has a few hundred thousand clones; 80% to 95% occur a single time. 3.1% of the sample is taken by the ten largest. This clone was seen only once. Its antigen remains undetermined. Per-base quality was not reported, and no clone a single base away is much larger than it.

Trimmed from V: 6 bases; trimmed from J: 7 bases; junction bases lacking a gene match: 4. The CDR3 contains 15 residues, cysteine and phenylalanine counted. Only the CDR3 region is kept as DNA, spanning 45 bases read in frame from base 1. CDR1 and CDR2 are drawn from the germline V gene: SNHLY, FYNNEI. What the authors observed across the whole study: A later analysis had no HLA typing for the validation cohort, so co-occurrence there was scored across all 110 or so repertoires. Cytomegalovirus status was reported to be diagnosed by the classifier with high specificity and sensitivity in both the original and validation cohorts. Across donors, most TCR sequences were observed very rarely, whereas some public TCRs were present in many individuals. It was suggested by the authors that the approach could potentially be generalized to other disease states and immunological phenotypes. The study listed approximately 160 TCR beta chains as associated with cytomegalovirus. A few of the identified cytomegalovirus-associated TCR beta chains were confirmed in vitro to be specific for cytomegalovirus antigens. A later analysis found that TCRs clustered in the first cohort also tended to co-occur in the 120 validation repertoires, with 94% of cluster scores above 0.

Sequenced input: PBMCs. The TCR was taken from a woman aged 25 to 39 in good health and CMV-seronegative. The chain joins TRBV2 to TRBJ2-2, with TRBD2 identical over 14 junction bases. The DNA sequence reads TGTGCCAGCAGGGGACTAGCGGGAGCGGTCGGGGAGCTGTTTTTT. The resulting protein is CASRGLAGAVGELFF.